The 10 T cell receptor beta chains below come from one sample, sequenced in a study of tumor-infiltrating lymphocytes in primary liver carcinoma. RNA isolated from unsorted whole blood supplied the blood RNA, with germline DNA also extracted. Total RNA (around 510 ng) served as template for TCR beta cDNA synthesis primed by a constant-region primer. Each TCR beta library was derived from three nested multiplex PCR rounds that employed slightly modified ARM-PCR. TRBV1-TRBV30 forward primers and a C-beta reverse primer were used in the first two PCR rounds, which each ran for 10 cycles. MiXCR, run by TCRdb on the multiplex PCR reads, gives a single entry per CDR3 protein. The sample comprises fewer than 350,000 distinct CDR3 sequences, 65% of which are singletons, and roughly 9% rests with the top ten. The sample was peripheral blood. These receptors all stem from a man aged 35 to 55 with primary liver carcinoma and hepatitis B virus infection.

Points on this clonotype: A much bigger clone sits one base away, suggesting this may be a read error. The chain carries TRBV6-1 and TRBJ2-7, with 8 bases lining up with TRBD1. The CDR3 spans 13 residues. V gave up 10 bases and J gave up 3 bases; unmatched junction bases: 8. Germline V gives CDR1 MNHNS, CDR2 SASEGT. The CDR3 bases are TGTGCCAACACCTTGACAGGGGTCTACGAGCAGTACTTC. It codes for CANTLTGVYEQYF.

This clonotype was observed a handful of times. The chain recombines TRBV28 with TRBJ2-7; 9 bases are a match to TRBD2. Germline CDR1 MDHEN, CDR2 SYDVKM. J lost 4 bases, V lost 6 bases, and 22 bases had no gene match. This CDR3 has 19 residues. CDR3 nucleotide sequence: TGTGCCAGCAGACCTTCCGGGACTAGCAGATCGGGGAGTAAGTACGAGCAGTACTTC. Translated: CASRPSGTSRSGSKYEQYF.

In regard to this clonotype: A read error may explain this, as a much larger clone is one base away. The chain links TRBV4-2 to TRBJ2-1; 9 bases align to TRBD2. Germline CDR1 LGHNA, CDR2 YNFKEQ. Trimming at V came to 4 bases and at J to 0 bases, leaving 7 bases not matched to a gene. This CDR3 has 17 amino acids. CDR3 residues: CASSPIAGVSSYNEQFF. The CDR3 DNA follows: TGTGCCAGCAGCCCCATAGCGGGAGTAAGCTCCTACAATGAGCAGTTCTTC.

The chain has TRBV5-1 and TRBJ1-1; maybe TRBD1 (5 bases). V lost 4 bases to trimming and J lost 7 bases, with 14 bases between them. The CDR3 runs 13 residues. The germline gives CDR1 SGHRS, CDR2 YFSETQ. The CDR3 spells CASSPSLGGEAFF. DNA for the CDR3: TGCGCCAGCAGCCCCTCTCTGGGGGGTGAAGCTTTCTTT.

With respect to this clonotype: A much larger clone lies a single base off, so this may be a read error. No conserved phenylalanine or tryptophan is present at the end of the CDR3, so a read error is the likely explanation. The chain employs TRBV6-1 and TRBJ1-5, with D unclear. Trimming removed 6 bases at V and 10 bases at J, with 16 bases between. Germline V CDR1 and CDR2: MNHNS, SASEGT. The CDR3 runs 13 residues. The CDR3: CASRDPGSAPQHL. CDR3 sequence (DNA): TGTGCCAGCAGAGACCCTGGGTCGGCACCCCAGCATCTT.

The chain carries TRBV12-3 or TRBV12-4 and TRBJ1-2, with D possibly TRBD1 on 5 matching bases. V lost 7 bases and J 6 bases, leaving 18 bases between the germline ends. The CDR3 is made up of 14 amino acids. The chain's CDR3 is CASTLYAGYNGYTF. CDR3 nucleotide sequence: TGTGCCAGCACCCTATATGCAGGGTATAATGGCTACACCTTC.

Worth noting for this clonotype: The junction does not match germline at one end; this may be a read error. The J gene is TRBJ2-7, the V gene TRBV11-2, with 13 bases fitting TRBD2. Germline CDR1 is SGHAT and CDR2 is FQNNGV. CDR3 length: 16 amino acids. Written as DNA, the CDR3 is TGTGCCAGTAGCTTCCCGACTAGCGGGAGGATCCACGAGCAGTACTTC. It translates to CASSFPTSGRIHEQYF.

Of note for this clonotype: A read error is possible here, since a much larger clone lies one base away. The chain combines TRBV6-1 with TRBJ2-7; unclear D gene. This CDR3 contains 11 residues. The germline gives CDR1 MNHNS, CDR2 SASEGT. CDR3 sequence: CVSSGAYEQYF. The DNA of the CDR3 is TGTGTCAGCAGTGGAGCCTACGAGCAGTACTTC.

This clonotype was detected only once. A clone one base away is much larger, so this may be a read error. This chain uses TRBV29-1 with TRBJ2-7; 9 nucleotides match TRBD2. Germline V CDR1 and CDR2: SQVTM, ANQGSEA. CDR3 size: 13 residues. The V and J ends lost 4 bases and 7 bases, in that order; junction bases with no gene match: 8. The CDR3 sequence: CSVGGTSRIEQYF. The CDR3 DNA reads as TGCAGCGTTGGGGGGACTAGCAGGATTGAGCAGTACTTC.

Points on this clonotype: Mismatch with germline at one junction end may stem from a read error. This rearrangement joins TRBV12-3 or TRBV12-4 to TRBJ2-7, with unresolved D. The CDR3 runs 13 residues. The CDR3 DNA is TGTGCCAGCAGTTTTAATGGGCTATACGAGCGGTACTTC. Translating gives CASSFNGLYERYF.